This T cell receptor (beta chain) was observed in a study of memory CD4+ T cells and cytomegalovirus serostatus (dated by TCRdb to between 2019 and 2020). Study-level background: The cohort included roughly 33 healthy adults from Belgium, of whom 9 were CMV seropositive and 24 were CMV seronegative. To replicate a published TCR-based CMV serostatus classifier, the researchers sequenced the CD4+ memory TCRbeta repertoires of a Belgian cohort whose cytomegalovirus serostatus was known.

The Quick-DNA Microprep Kit was used to extract genomic DNA from the sorted cells. Amplification of TCRbeta DNA was done with the immunoSEQ hsTCRbeta kit, following the protocol from the manufacturer. An Illumina MiSeq instrument was used to sequence the TCRbeta libraries. Under the source paper's analysis protocol: Following removal of out-of-frame sequences, 2 million to 2.5 million distinct TCRbeta sequences were retained, with an average of around 70,000 per individual. Each individual was scored according to the count of 150 or so previously reported CMV-associated TCRbeta sequences and the total productive distinct TCRbeta count. A beta-binomial model was reimplemented in Python, and scikit-learn random forests with default parameters were trained on data from the US cohort. Classifier performance on the Belgian cohort was summarized as median AUC with percentile confidence intervals calculated over 10,000 bootstrap iterations. Entries here come from immuneACCESS through TCRdb and include only in-frame sequences with V and J called. Some clones fail to appear in such tables; in the studies checked, an unresolved V gene covers under half of the shortfall, and the cause of the remainder is unknown. The V and J calls and clone size are taken from that table; D and trimming were inferred from the DNA. In this sample the table shows 45,000 to 65,000 clones, about three quarters of which occur a single time. The biggest ten clones account for around 1.3% of the sample.

Counted from cysteine to phenylalanine, this CDR3 has 14 amino acids. CDR3 DNA is the only sequence kept; it has 42 bases, read in frame from the first base. Ends trimmed: V by 4 bases, J by 3 bases; bases unmatched to a gene: 6. The germline V gene gives CDR1 as SGHDN and CDR2 as FVKESK. In the case of this clone: The specificity of this receptor is unknown. No base qualities exist here, and no much larger clone lies one base off it.

Overall study results and their limits: Of 164 previously reported CMV-associated TCRbeta sequences, about 72 appeared in the CD4+ memory repertoires, each in one to five individuals. Unlike the original study, which covered naive and memory CD4+ and CD8+ populations, the Belgian study sequenced only CD4+CD45RO+ memory cells. A median bootstrapped AUC of almost 0.96 with a 95% CI of 0.76-1.00 was achieved on the Belgian cohort by the original-framework classifier. The results were read as suggesting that the CMV-associated TCR signature is, for the most part, present in the CD4+ memory repertoire. For predicting CMV serostatus, the median bootstrapped AUC was about 0.96 using the original framework and over 0.9 using a US-trained random forest.

A FACSAria II was used to sort memory CD4+ T cells, defined as single viable CD3+CD4+CD8-CD45RO+ cells. CMV serostatus was determined using a Roche Elecsys assay that detects serum IgG against CMV pp150, pp28, p38 and p52. Following thawing, total CD4+ T cells were enriched through positive selection using CD4 magnetic microbeads. The samples came from a separate study whose specific focus was interrogating the CD4+ T cell memory repertoire. Peripheral blood mononuclear cells were isolated and cryopreserved according to standard operating procedures, and serum was kept at -80 degrees C. CD3-PerCP (BW264/56), CD4-APC (RPA-T4), CD45RO-PE (UCHT1) and CD8-Pacific Orange (3B5) antibodies were used for staining, and non-viable cells were excluded with Sytox blue.

This sequence was found in an adult in good health and CMV-seropositive. Sequences were obtained from memory CD4+ T cells from blood. The rearranged chain carries TRBV14 and TRBJ2-7; 7 bases in the junction line up with TRBD1. The CDR3 protein sequence reads: CASSLNPGGYEQYF. The nucleotides read TGTGCCAGCAGCCTTAACCCAGGGGGCTACGAGCAGTACTTC.